This entry lists 2 T cell receptor beta chains sequenced from one sample in a study of shared clonotypes between healthy human individuals. Assay: immunoSEQ multiplex PCR; the TCRdb copy retains only in-frame clones and omits some. Of some 490,000 clones in the sample, 81% were seen once. Sequencing used PBMCs. The receptor set was obtained from a woman aged 40 to 49 in good health. Some clones in this sample may be carry-over from other donors' samples.

In its sample, this clone was seen a few times. This chain connects TRBV10-3 to TRBJ2-7, with 11 bases identical to TRBD2. Germline V gene data show CDR1 as ENHRY and CDR2 as SYGVKD. J lost 3 bases, V lost 0 bases, and 13 bases had no gene match. The CDR3 runs 19 residues. CDR3 protein: CAISESGVAGGPPRYEQYF. The CDR3 region has the DNA TGTGCCATCAGTGAGTCGGGGGTAGCGGGAGGGCCTCCCCGCTACGAGCAGTACTTC.

This clone was seen a single time. The chain employs TRBV10-3 and TRBJ1-3; the D is unclear. Germline lookup yields CDR1 ENHRY and CDR2 SYGVKD. The CDR3 sequence is 14 residues long. V lost 11 bases and J 0 bases, leaving 14 bases between the germline ends. The CDR3 region has the DNA TGTGCCTGTAGAAAGGTAGACTCTGGAAACACCATATATTTT. This translates into CACRKVDSGNTIYF.